Following are 10 T cell receptor beta chains from one sample sequenced in a study of human T cells and chemical hapten exposure. TCRdb processed the RACE reads anew with MiXCR; each CDR3 protein has one entry. This sample has 330,000 or so distinct CDR3 sequences, with about 6% found just once. The sample's time point: patch test 2, 6 weeks after DPC sensitization. Treatment given: therapeutic diphenylcyclopropenone sensitization with weekly scalp DPC. The input for sequencing was whole blood, taken in connection with sensitization to the hapten diphenylcyclopropenone (DPC). The receptors were sampled from a woman under 30 with alopecia areata. Some clones in this sample may be carry-over from other donors' samples.

In its sample, this clonotype was seen a few times. V is TRBV7-9 and J is TRBJ2-7; maybe TRBD1 (6 bases). The CDR3 spans 14 residues. The germline V and J ends were trimmed by 4 bases and 4 bases, with 14 bases remaining between them. Germline loops: CDR1 SEHNR, CDR2 FQNEAQ (reference sequence). The DNA of the CDR3 is TGTGCCAGCAGCTCCCCGGGACACCTATACGAGCAGTACTTC. Amino acids: CASSSPGHLYEQYF.

Written as DNA, the CDR3 is TGTGCCAGCAGTTCCCCCACCCTAGGGGCGGATACGCAGTATTTT. Amino acids: CASSSPTLGADTQYF. This chain connects TRBV27 to TRBJ2-3, with a weak D call TRBD1 (5 bases). The germline V gene encodes CDR1 MNHEY and CDR2 SMNVEV (reference sequence). With 4 bases removed from V and 6 bases from J, the gap between germline ends came to 17 bases. CDR3 length equals 15 residues.

This clonotype was recorded many times. This chain uses TRBV28 with TRBJ1-3; the D gene is possibly TRBD1 (5 bases). CDR3 length equals 15 residues. Trimming shortened V by 2 bases and J by 3 bases, and 11 bases separated the two germline ends. Germline-derived CDR1 and CDR2 are MDHEN and SYDVKM. The CDR3 region is CASSLMAGSGNTIYF. The CDR3 DNA sequence: TGTGCCAGCAGTTTAATGGCAGGGAGTGGAAACACCATATATTTT. The full variable domain, completed using reference TRBV28 and TRBJ1-3, is DVKVTQSSRYLVKRTGEKVFLECVQDMDHENMFWYRQDPGLGLRLIYFSYDVKMKEKGDIPEGYSVSREKKERFSLILESASTNQTSMYLCASSLMAGSGNTIYFGEGSWLTVV.

In this sample, this clonotype turned up many times. The V call is TRBV3-1, the J call TRBJ1-5; weak D call: TRBD1 (5 bases). The V and J ends lost 4 bases and 5 bases respectively, with 9 bases between them. Germline V gene sequence: CDR1 LGHDT, CDR2 YNNKEL (reference sequence). The CDR3 length is 13 residues. For the CDR3, the DNA is TGTGCCAGCAGCCTCGGGGCTGATCAGCCCCAGCATTTT. It encodes CASSLGADQPQHF.

The chain combines TRBV5-1 with TRBJ2-2; D perhaps matches TRBD1 (6 bases). CDR1 is SGHRS and CDR2 is YFSETQ in the germline V gene. V gave up 4 bases and J gave up 2 bases, with 27 bases separating them. The CDR3 spans 20 residues. The CDR3 DNA reads as TGCGCCAGCAGCACTCAACCCAGTCTCTCGGGACACTATAACACCGGGGAGCTGTTTTTT. Protein sequence: CASSTQPSLSGHYNTGELFF.

The rearrangement joins TRBV7-9 to TRBJ2-1, with unresolved D. CDR1 and CDR2 from the germline V gene are SEHNR and FQNEAQ (reference sequence). There are 12 residues in the CDR3. Trimming stripped 1 base from V and 8 bases from J, with 6 bases between. CDR3 bases: TGTGCCAGCAGCTTAGTATCGGATGAGCAGTTCTTC. Residues: CASSLVSDEQFF.

This clonotype was counted a few times. This sequence joins TRBV6-5 and TRBJ2-4; D uncertain. Germline V lookup: CDR1 MNHEY, CDR2 SVGAGI. The V end lost 4 bases, the J end lost 7 bases, and 11 bases lay between the germline ends. The CDR3 is 13 amino acids. CDR3 nucleotides: TGTGCCAGCAGTTCGAATGCGGAGAACATTCAGTACTTC. Its translation is CASSSNAENIQYF.

This clonotype was picked up one time. Since a much larger clone is just one base distant, this may be a read error. V and J are TRBV6-5 and TRBJ1-6, with no clear D. Trimming cost V 0 bases and J 0 bases, with 18 bases left between them. Germline-derived CDR1 and CDR2 are MNHEY and SVGAGI. The CDR3 loop spans 20 amino acids. The CDR3 DNA reads TGTGCCAGCAGTTACTCCGGGATGCATCCATCGGGCTCCTATAATTCACCCCTCCACTTT. Translation: CASSYSGMHPSGSYNSPLHF.

This clonotype was seen repeatedly, ten times or more. The rearrangement joins TRBV29-1 to TRBJ2-1; 10 bases fit TRBD1. Germline CDR1 is SQVTM and CDR2 is ANQGSEA. V lost 1 base, J lost 2 bases, and 8 bases stayed unmatched. This CDR3 has 17 amino acids. The CDR3 region is CSVEVLKTGGAYNEQFF. The CDR3 DNA reads TGCAGCGTTGAAGTCCTAAAGACAGGGGGCGCCTACAATGAGCAGTTCTTC.

This clonotype was recorded many times. CDR3 in amino acids: CASSPHENQPQHF. The CDR3 nucleotides read TGTGCCAGCTCACCCCATGAGAATCAGCCCCAGCATTTT. V gene TRBV18 combines with J gene TRBJ1-5; D is unclear. The CDR3 sequence is 13 residues long. Germline assignment: CDR1 KGHSH and CDR2 LQKENI. V was shortened by 3 bases and J by 4 bases, with 7 bases between the two germline ends.